The clone carrying this T cell receptor (beta chain) was counted many times. The target antigen is unknown. A J-beta primer mix and a sample-barcoded 5' primer were used in a second PCR of about 7 to 12 cycles. Each sample provided no less than 3 million CDR3-containing paired-end reads. TCRdb independently ran MiXCR on the 5' RACE reads; one entry per CDR3 protein. The sample consists of almost 800,000 distinct CDR3 sequences, 55% to 75% of them appearing once. This CDR3 region has 15 residues. Germline-derived CDR1 and CDR2 are SQVTM and ANQGSEA. V was pared by 4 bases and J by 2 bases, with 9 bases of the junction left unmatched. This entry is derived from a study of blood T cells in healthy people across ages. Study conclusions and caveats: Roughly linear declines in TCR beta diversity per million T cells occurred with age. In the absence of known donor CMV status, changes in expanded clonotypes were possibly confounded. Reliance upon unsorted PBMCs precluded definitive naive versus antigen-experienced comparison.

Sequencing used blood. The receptor was derived from a young man in good health. The chain couples TRBV29-1 to TRBJ2-3; 7 bases line up with TRBD1. The CDR3 sequence: CSVGRQGIVTDTQYF. The DNA of the CDR3 is TGCAGCGTTGGCCGACAGGGTATAGTCACAGATACGCAGTATTTT.